This T cell receptor (beta chain) was captured by sequencing in a study of graft-versus-host responses after intestinal transplantation. The overall study: Transplantation in recipients was multivisceral, liver-intestinal, or isolated intestinal. Once they had received anti-thymocyte globulin induction, all recipients took tacrolimus and steroids for about 3 years. Notes on the study in general: Early HvG declines after transplant were associated with peak circulating GvH clone levels.

As regards this clone: Its antigen is currently unknown.

V was trimmed by 2 bases and J by 4 bases, leaving 11 bases between them. CDR1 ENHRY and CDR2 SYGVKD come from the germline V gene. This CDR3 comprises 15 residues. TCRdb's copy holds only in-frame clones and misses some; the assay was immunoSEQ multiplex PCR. The repertoire holds roughly 40,000 clones, with 91% as singletons. This rearrangement joins TRBV10-3 to TRBJ2-2; D might be TRBD1 (6 bases). This sequence was found in a human patient who received an intestinal transplant, so some T cells may come from the graft donor. Material: PBMCs, obtained approximately 320 days after intestinal transplant. The CDR3 spells CAISERQGSTGELFF. The CDR3 coding sequence is TGTGCCATCAGTGAGCGCCAGGGGTCCACCGGGGAGCTGTTTTTT.